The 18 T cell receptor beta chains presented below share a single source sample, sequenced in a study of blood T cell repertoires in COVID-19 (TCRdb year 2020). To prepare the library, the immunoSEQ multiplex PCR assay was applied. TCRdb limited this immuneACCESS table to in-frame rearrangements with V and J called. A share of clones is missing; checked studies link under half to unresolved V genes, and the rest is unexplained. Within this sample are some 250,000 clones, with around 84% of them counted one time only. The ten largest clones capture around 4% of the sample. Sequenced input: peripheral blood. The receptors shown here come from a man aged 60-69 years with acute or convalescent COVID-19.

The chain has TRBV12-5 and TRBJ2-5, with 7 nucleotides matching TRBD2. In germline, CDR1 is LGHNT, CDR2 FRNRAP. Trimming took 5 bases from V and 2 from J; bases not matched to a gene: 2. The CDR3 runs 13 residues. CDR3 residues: CASGGGGQETQYF. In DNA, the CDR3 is TGTGCTAGTGGTGGGGGGGGACAAGAGACCCAGTACTTC.

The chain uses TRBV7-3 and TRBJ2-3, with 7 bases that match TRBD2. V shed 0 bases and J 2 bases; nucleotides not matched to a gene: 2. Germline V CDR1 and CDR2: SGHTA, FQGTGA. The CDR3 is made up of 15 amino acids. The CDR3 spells CASSLTSGLTDTQYF. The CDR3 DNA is TGTGCCAGCAGCTTAACTAGCGGGCTCACAGATACGCAGTATTTT.

In DNA, the CDR3 is TGTGCCTGTTACAGGGTGGACGAGCAGTACTTC. Amino acids: CACYRVDEQYF. The chain couples TRBV30 to TRBJ2-7, with a possible D match to TRBD1 (6 bases). V shed 6 bases and J shed 5 bases, with 11 bases lying between them. Germline loops: CDR1 GTSNPN, CDR2 SVGIG (reference sequence). The CDR3 is made up of 11 amino acids.

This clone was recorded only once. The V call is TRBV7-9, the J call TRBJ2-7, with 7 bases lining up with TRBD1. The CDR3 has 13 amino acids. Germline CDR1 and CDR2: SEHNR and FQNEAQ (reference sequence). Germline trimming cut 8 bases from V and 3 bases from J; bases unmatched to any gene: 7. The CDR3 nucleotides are TGTGCCAGCGGCAGGGGGTCGGGCTACGAGCAGTACTTC. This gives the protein CASGRGSGYEQYF. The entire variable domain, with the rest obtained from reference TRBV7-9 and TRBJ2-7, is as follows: DTGVSQNPRHKITKRGQNVTFRCDPISEHNRLYWYRQTLGQGPEFLTYFQNEAQLEKSRLLSDRFSAERPKGSFSTLEIQRTEQGDSAMYLCASGRGSGYEQYFGPGTRLTVT.

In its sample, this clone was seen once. The CDR3 nucleotides read TGTGCCAGTAGTCGGGAGAGAAGGACTGAAGCTTTCTTT. It encodes CASSRERRTEAFF. The gene calls are TRBV19 and TRBJ1-1; D remains unclear. There are 13 residues in the CDR3. Germline CDR1 LNHDA, CDR2 SQIVND (reference sequence). Trimming pared 5 bases from V and 5 bases from J, leaving 12 bases between.

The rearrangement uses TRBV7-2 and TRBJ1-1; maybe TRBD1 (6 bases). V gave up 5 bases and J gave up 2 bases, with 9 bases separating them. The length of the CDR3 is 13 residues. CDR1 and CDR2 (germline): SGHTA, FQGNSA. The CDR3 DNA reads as TGTGCCAGCAGCCAGGACAGAAACACTGAAGCTTTCTTT. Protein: CASSQDRNTEAFF.

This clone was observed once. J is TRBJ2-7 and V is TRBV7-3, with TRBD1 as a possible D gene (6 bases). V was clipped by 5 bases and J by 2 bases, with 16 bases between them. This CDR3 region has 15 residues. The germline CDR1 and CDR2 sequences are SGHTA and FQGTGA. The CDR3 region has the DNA TGTGCCAGCAGCCTCTATCCCCGGGACACCTACGAGCAGTACTTC. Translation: CASSLYPRDTYEQYF. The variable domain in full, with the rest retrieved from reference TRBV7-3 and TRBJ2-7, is GAGVSQTPSNKVTEKGKYVELRCDPISGHTALYWYRQSLGQGPEFLIYFQGTGAADDSGLPNDRFFAVRPEGSVSTLKIQRTERGDSAVYLCASSLYPRDTYEQYFGPGTRLTVT.

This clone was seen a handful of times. The CDR3 sequence: CAWTVGGSYNEQFF. CDR3 coding DNA: TGTGCCTGGACCGTGGGGGGGTCCTACAATGAGCAGTTCTTC. The V and J genes are TRBV30 and TRBJ2-1; 7 nucleotides match TRBD2. The J segment lost 1 base and the V segment lost 4 bases, leaving 4 bases of the junction unmatched. The CDR3 contains 14 residues. CDR1 is GTSNPN, CDR2 SVGIG, per germline (reference sequence).

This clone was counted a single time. CDR3 DNA: TGTGCCAGCAGTTATATCCCGAACACTGAAGCTTTCTTT. It yields the protein CASSYIPNTEAFF. The rearrangement joins TRBV6-5 to TRBJ1-1; D call uncertain. The CDR3 loop spans 13 amino acids. The germline CDR1 and CDR2 sequences are MNHEY and SVGAGI. V lost 3 bases to trimming and J lost 1 base, with 6 bases between them.

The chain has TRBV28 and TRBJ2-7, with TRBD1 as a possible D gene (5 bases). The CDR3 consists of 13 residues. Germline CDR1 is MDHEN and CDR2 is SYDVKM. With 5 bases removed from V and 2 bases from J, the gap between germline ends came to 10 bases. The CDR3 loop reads CASSLDSPYEQYF. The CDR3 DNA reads TGTGCCAGCAGTCTCGACAGTCCCTACGAGCAGTACTTC.

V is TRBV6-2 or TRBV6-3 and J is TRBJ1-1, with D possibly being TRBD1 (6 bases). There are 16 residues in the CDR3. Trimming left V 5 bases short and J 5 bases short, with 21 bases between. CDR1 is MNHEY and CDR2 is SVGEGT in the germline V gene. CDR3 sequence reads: CASSTSRSTGLTEAFF. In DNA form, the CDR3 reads TGTGCCAGCAGTACCAGCCGGTCGACAGGCCTAACTGAAGCTTTCTTT.

In nucleotides, the CDR3 is TGTGCCAGCAGCCCGACAGGTCCTCGGACTGAAGCTTTCTTT. This sequence encodes CASSPTGPRTEAFF. The chain joins TRBV6-5 to TRBJ1-1, with D tentatively TRBD1 (6 bases). This CDR3 spans 14 amino acids. Per germline, CDR1 MNHEY and CDR2 SVGAGI. V lost 6 bases and J 5 bases, leaving 16 bases between the germline ends.

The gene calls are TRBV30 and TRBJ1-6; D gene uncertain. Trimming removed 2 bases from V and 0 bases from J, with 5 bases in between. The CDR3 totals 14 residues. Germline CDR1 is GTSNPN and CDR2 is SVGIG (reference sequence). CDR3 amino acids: CAWSTRSYNSPLHF. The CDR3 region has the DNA TGTGCCTGGAGTACACGCTCCTATAATTCACCCCTCCACTTT.

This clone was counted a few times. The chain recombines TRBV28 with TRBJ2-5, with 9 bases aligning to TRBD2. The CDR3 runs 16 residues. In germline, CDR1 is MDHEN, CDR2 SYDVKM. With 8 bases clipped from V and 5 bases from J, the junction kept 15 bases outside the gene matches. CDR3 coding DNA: TGTGCCAGCTGTGTCTATGGCGGGGGGGGTCTGGAGACCCAGTACTTC. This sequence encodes CASCVYGGGGLETQYF.

The chain's CDR3 is CASRSTGGLGYNEQFF. Here the CDR3 DNA reads TGTGCCAGCAGATCCACCGGGGGGCTAGGGTACAATGAGCAGTTCTTC. This sequence joins TRBV27 and TRBJ2-1, with a possible D match to TRBD2 (7 bases). This CDR3 has 16 amino acids. Trimming cost V 6 bases and J 4 bases, with 19 bases left between them. CDR1 and CDR2 (germline): MNHEY, SMNVEV (reference sequence).

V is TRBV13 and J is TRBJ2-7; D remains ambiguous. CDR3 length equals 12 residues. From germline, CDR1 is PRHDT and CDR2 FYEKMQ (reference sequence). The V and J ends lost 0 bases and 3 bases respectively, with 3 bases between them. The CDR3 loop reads CASSLGSYEQYF. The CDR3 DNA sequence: TGTGCCAGCAGCTTAGGCAGCTACGAGCAGTACTTC.

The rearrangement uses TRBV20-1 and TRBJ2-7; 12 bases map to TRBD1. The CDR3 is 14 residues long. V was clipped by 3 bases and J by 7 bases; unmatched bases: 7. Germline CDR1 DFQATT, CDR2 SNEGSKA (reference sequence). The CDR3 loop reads CSASGDRGPSEQYF. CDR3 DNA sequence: TGCAGTGCTAGTGGGGACAGGGGGCCGAGTGAGCAGTACTTC.

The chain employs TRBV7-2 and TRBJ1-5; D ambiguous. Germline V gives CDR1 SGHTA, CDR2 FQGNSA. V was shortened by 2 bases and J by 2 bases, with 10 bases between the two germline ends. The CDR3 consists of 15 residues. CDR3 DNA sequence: TGTGCCAGCAGCTTATCCTATACAGGCAATCAGCCCCAGCATTTT. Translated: CASSLSYTGNQPQHF.